Listed below are T cell receptor beta chains from one sample, sequenced in a study of Tregs in tolerant kidney transplant recipients. Assay used: immunoSEQ multiplex PCR; TCRdb lists only in-frame clones, some missing. Here the sample spans about 120,000 clones, about 91% being singletons. The sample was CD4+ T cells from blood. The source is a human donor in good health. Each CDR3 is given with its conserved first and last residue. The order of the fields is CDR3 DNA, CDR3 protein, clone size, V gene, J gene, D gene. D genes are given only for firm matches. Only some rows state a clone size, as once, few, many or a class for expanded clones.

DNA: TGTGCCAGCAGCGCCCGGACAGATGGAAACACCATATATTTT; CDR3: CASSARTDGNTIYF; size: .; V: TRBV7-6; J: TRBJ1-3; D: .
DNA: TGTGCCAGCAGCCAAGAAAGTATCGGGCGAGGCACCGGGGAGCTGTTTTTT; CDR3: CASSQESIGRGTGELFF; size: few; V: TRBV4-2; J: TRBJ2-2; D: .
DNA: TGTGCCAGCAGTGAACGACGGACCCTGGGGGGAAACACCATATATTTT; CDR3: CASSERRTLGGNTIYF; size: .; V: TRBV6-1; J: TRBJ1-3; D: .
DNA: TGTGCCAGCAGCCAGGGACTAGCGGGAGGTGCCACCGGGGAGCTGTTTTTT; CDR3: CASSQGLAGGATGELFF; size: .; V: TRBV5-4; J: TRBJ2-2; D: TRBD2
DNA: TGTGCCAGCAGCTTAGATTCCGGGGCTGAAGCTTTCTTT; CDR3: CASSLDSGAEAFF; size: .; V: TRBV11-3; J: TRBJ1-1; D: .
DNA: TGTGCCAGCAATTCCGGGACAGGGGTCAATGAGCAGTTCTTC; CDR3: CASNSGTGVNEQFF; size: .; V: TRBV2; J: TRBJ2-1; D: TRBD1
DNA: TGTGCCAGCAGTTACTTCGACGGGAGCACTGAAGCTTTCTTT; CDR3: CASSYFDGSTEAFF; size: .; V: TRBV6-5; J: TRBJ1-1; D: .
DNA: TGCGCCAGCAGCATCGAGGCTCGAATCTATGGCTACACCTTC; CDR3: CASSIEARIYGYTF; size: .; V: TRBV5-1; J: TRBJ1-2; D: .
DNA: TGTGCCAGCAGCCCCAGTCCCGGGACAGGGATAGGCTATGGCTACACCTTC; CDR3: CASSPSPGTGIGYGYTF; size: .; V: TRBV7-9; J: TRBJ1-2; D: TRBD1
DNA: TGTGCTAGTGGTTTGGTCGTGGCCGTCCTAGCGGGGGGGCGGACAGATACGCAGTATTTT; CDR3: CASGLVVAVLAGGRTDTQYF; size: .; V: TRBV12-5; J: TRBJ2-3; D: TRBD2
DNA: TGTGCCAGCAGCTCCCTCCTTACGTTGGTCGAGCAGTACTTC; CDR3: CASSSLLTLVEQYF; size: .; V: TRBV7-2; J: TRBJ2-7; D: .
DNA: TGCGCCAGCAGCTTGGGGCCCAGGGGATTAGAGACCCAGTACTTC; CDR3: CASSLGPRGLETQYF; size: .; V: TRBV5-1; J: TRBJ2-5; D: .
DNA: TGTGCCAGCAGCTTACTTCGGACAAGCTATGGCTACACCTTC; CDR3: CASSLLRTSYGYTF; size: .; V: TRBV11-3; J: TRBJ1-2; D: .
DNA: TGTGCCAGTAGTATAGCGGCACAGGGGGCGGACACCGGGGAGCTGTTTTTT; CDR3: CASSIAAQGADTGELFF; size: .; V: TRBV19; J: TRBJ2-2; D: TRBD1
DNA: TGTGCCAGCTCACCTTTACCGGGACAGGGGGAAGAGACCCAGTACTTC; CDR3: CASSPLPGQGEETQYF; size: .; V: TRBV18; J: TRBJ2-5; D: TRBD1
DNA: TGTGCCAGCAGTGACCGGTCAATCGATCAGCCCCAGCATTTT; CDR3: CASSDRSIDQPQHF; size: .; V: TRBV2; J: TRBJ1-5; D: .
DNA: TGTGCCAGCAGTTACTCGGGCGAGGCCGCGGGGGCTTTCTTT; CDR3: CASSYSGEAAGAFF; size: .; V: TRBV6-5; J: TRBJ1-1; D: .